What follows is one TCR beta chain and its context. The sample originates from a study of blood T cell repertoires in COVID-19. About the study: Samples of COVID-19 (acute and convalescent) were obtained from the United States, Italy and Spain.

Losses at the gene ends were 3 bases for V and 2 bases for J; bases not matched to a gene: 4. This CDR3 comprises 16 residues. CDR1 is SGHNT and CDR2 is YYREEE in the germline V gene (reference sequence). Per the authors' pipeline: Amplification from reference gene primers served as the basis for estimated nucleated cell counts. Some clones are missing from TCRdb's copy, which holds only in-frame ones; the method was immunoSEQ multiplex PCR. Clone size and the V and J calls come from that table; the DNA yielded D and trimming. The top ten hold 6.5% to 9% of the sample, which has roughly 200,000 clones, around 85% seen once.

Material: peripheral blood. The origin of this receptor is a woman in her sixties or seventies with acute or convalescent COVID-19. This chain connects TRBV5-4 to TRBJ2-5; the match to TRBD2 covers 13 bases. CDR3 residues: CASSSGLAGSQETQYF. The CDR3 DNA is TGTGCCAGCAGCTCGGGACTAGCGGGATCGCAAGAGACCCAGTACTTC.